The TCR beta chain described here comes from a study of cytomegalovirus exposure and HLA in healthy donors. Study-level results: The classifier was said to identify cytomegalovirus status with high specificity and sensitivity. A previous analysis found most TCR beta V segments productive roughly 87% or roughly 30% of the time.

This PCR relied on a set of 60 Vbeta primers and 13 Jbeta primers. Produced via immunoSEQ multiplex PCR; TCRdb's table is partial and in-frame only. The sample has about 170,000 clones; around 68% are singletons. In the case of this clone: Antigen specificity is unknown.

Every donor was a healthy person donating bone marrow. This TCR came from a girl aged 10 to 17 in good health and CMV-seronegative. Sequencing was done on a sample of PBMCs.

The CDR3 DNA follows: TGTGCCAGTAGTATAGGGGTCACTCGGGACTACGAGCAGTACTTC. It is translated as CASSIGVTRDYEQYF. This chain connects TRBV19 to TRBJ2-7; D perhaps matches TRBD2 (5 bases). V was pared by 1 base and J by 3 bases, with 13 bases between. Germline CDR1 is LNHDA and CDR2 is SQIVND (reference sequence). The CDR3 runs to 15 residues.